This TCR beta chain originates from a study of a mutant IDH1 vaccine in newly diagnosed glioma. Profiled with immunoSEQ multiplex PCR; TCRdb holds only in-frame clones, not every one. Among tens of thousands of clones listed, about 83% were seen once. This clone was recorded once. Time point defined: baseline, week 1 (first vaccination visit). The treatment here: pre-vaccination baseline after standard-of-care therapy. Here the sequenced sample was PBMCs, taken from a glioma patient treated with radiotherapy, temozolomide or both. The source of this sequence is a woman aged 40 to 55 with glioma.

CDR3 sequence (DNA): TGTGCCAGCAGCCCGCCGACAGGAGCGAATTCACCCCTCCACTTT. The encoded protein is CASSPPTGANSPLHF. The chain employs TRBV5-4 and TRBJ1-6; weak D call: TRBD1 (6 bases). Trimming removed 4 bases from V and 7 bases from J, with 15 bases in between. This CDR3 has 15 amino acids. Germline assignment: CDR1 SGHNT and CDR2 YYREEE (reference sequence). The full variable domain, its missing parts supplied by reference TRBV5-4 and TRBJ1-6, is ETGVTQSPTHLIKTRGQQVTLRCSSQSGHNTVSWYQQALGQGPQFIFQYYREEENGRGNFPPRFSGLQFPNYSSELNVNALELDDSALYLCASSPPTGANSPLHFGNGTRLTVT.